Listed below are T cell receptor beta chains from one sample, sequenced in a study of spatial heterogeneity in lung cancer. A single record per CDR3 protein comes from TCRdb applying MiXCR to the 5' RACE reads. The profile shows roughly 15,000 distinct CDR3 sequences, less than 9.5% of them singletons. Material: lung tumor tissue, obtained at surgery. The receptors come from a male donor with early-stage non-small cell lung cancer. Both conserved end residues are part of each CDR3. D genes are given only for firm matches. Clone size is not always given. Where it is, it says once, few, many or a class for expanded clones.

many NA TRBJ1-2 TRBV6-5 15 CASSYSPDDVYGYTF TGTGCCAGCAGTTACTCCCCAGATGACGTCTATGGCTACACCTTC
NA TRBD1 TRBJ2-4 TRBV6-2/TRBV6-3 16 CASRRGQPLAKNIQYF TGTGCCAGCAGAAGGGGACAGCCGCTAGCCAAAAACATTCAGTACTTC
many TRBD2 TRBJ2-1 TRBV12-5 18 CASGLVVDGTSGKNEQFF TGTGCTAGTGGTTTGGTAGTGGATGGGACTAGCGGGAAGAATGAGCAGTTCTTC
many NA TRBJ1-2 TRBV20-1 15 CSAQGPGIRNYGYTF TGCAGTGCGCAAGGCCCAGGGATTAGGAACTATGGCTACACCTTC
few TRBD2 TRBJ2-2 TRBV7-9 14 CASSQSGRAGELFF TGTGCCAGCAGCCAAAGCGGGAGGGCCGGGGAGCTGTTTTTT
many NA TRBJ2-3 TRBV20-1 17 CSASHPGPLANTDTQYF TGCAGTGCTAGCCATCCGGGACCTCTCGCCAACACAGATACGCAGTATTTT
NA NA TRBJ1-2 TRBV20-1 12 CSARGTGHGYTF TGCAGTGCTAGAGGCACAGGGCACGGCTACACCTTC
NA NA TRBJ2-5 TRBV7-2 11 CASSRMEAQYF TGTGCCAGCAGCAGAATGGAGGCCCAGTACTTC
many TRBD2 TRBJ2-5 TRBV7-9 14 CASSRAGGQETQYF TGTGCCAGCAGTCGAGCGGGGGGGCAAGAGACCCAGTACTTC
many NA TRBJ1-3 TRBV29-1 13 CSVPDAAGNTIYF TGCAGCGTACCGGATGCTGCTGGAAACACCATATATTTT
few NA TRBJ2-1 TRBV7-2 16 CASSFGPLSSYNEQFF TGTGCCAGCAGCTTCGGACCCCTAAGCTCCTACAATGAGCAGTTCTTC
medium-sized NA TRBJ2-3 TRBV20-1 14 CSASPAISADTQYF TGCAGTGCTAGTCCCGCAATAAGCGCAGATACGCAGTATTTT
few NA TRBJ1-3 TRBV20-1 13 CSAREAARNTIYF TGCAGTGCTAGAGAGGCAGCCAGAAACACCATATATTTT
few NA TRBJ2-3 TRBV12-3/TRBV12-4 14 CASSDLSGADTQYF TGTGCCAGCAGTGATTTGTCGGGGGCAGATACGCAGTATTTT
NA NA TRBJ2-7 TRBV5-1 14 CASSLDQGSYEQYF TGCGCCAGCAGCTTGGATCAGGGGTCCTACGAGCAGTACTTC
few NA TRBJ2-5 TRBV20-1 15 CSAPLMGRYQETQYF TGCAGTGCTCCACTGATGGGCAGGTACCAAGAGACCCAGTACTTC
many NA TRBJ1-1 TRBV12-3/TRBV12-4 13 CASKMTEYTEAFF TGTGCCAGCAAGATGACGGAATACACTGAAGCTTTCTTT
NA TRBD1 TRBJ1-4 TRBV7-8 15 CASSLEDRGGEKLFF TGTGCCAGCAGCTTAGAGGACAGGGGCGGTGAAAAACTGTTTTTT
NA NA TRBJ1-4 TRBV7-9 16 CASSLEAGLSGEKLFF TGTGCCAGCAGCTTAGAAGCGGGCCTATCGGGTGAAAAACTGTTTTTT
many TRBD2 TRBJ2-2 TRBV6-2/TRBV6-3 15 CASSWGTSKAGELFF TGTGCCAGCAGTTGGGGGACTAGCAAGGCCGGGGAGCTGTTTTTT